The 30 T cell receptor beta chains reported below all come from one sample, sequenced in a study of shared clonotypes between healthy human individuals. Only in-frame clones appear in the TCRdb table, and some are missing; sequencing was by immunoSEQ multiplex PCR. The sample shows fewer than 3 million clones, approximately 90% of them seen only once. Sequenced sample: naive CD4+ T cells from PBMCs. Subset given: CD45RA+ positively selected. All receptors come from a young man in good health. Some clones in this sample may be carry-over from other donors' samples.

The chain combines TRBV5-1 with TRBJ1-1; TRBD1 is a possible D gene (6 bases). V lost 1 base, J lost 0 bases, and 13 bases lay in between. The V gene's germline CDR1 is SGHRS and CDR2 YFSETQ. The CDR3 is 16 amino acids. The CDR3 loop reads CASSLNGGSLNTEAFF. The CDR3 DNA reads TGCGCCAGCAGCTTGAATGGGGGCTCCCTGAACACTGAAGCTTTCTTT.

CDR3 loop: CASSADRLQPHNEQFF. The CDR3 coding sequence is TGCGCCAGCAGCGCCGACAGACTTCAACCCCACAATGAGCAGTTCTTC. The chain employs TRBV10-2 and TRBJ2-1; weak D call: TRBD1 (5 bases). Trimming removed 6 bases from V and 5 bases from J, with 20 bases in between. CDR3 length: 16 residues. Germline CDR1 reads WSHSY; CDR2 reads SAAADI.

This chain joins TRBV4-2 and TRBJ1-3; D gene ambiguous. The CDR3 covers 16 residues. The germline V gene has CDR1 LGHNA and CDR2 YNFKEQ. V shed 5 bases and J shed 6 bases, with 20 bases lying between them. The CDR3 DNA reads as TGTGCCAGCAGCTATTCGCGGGCTGTGGACGAAAACACCATATATTTT. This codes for CASSYSRAVDENTIYF.

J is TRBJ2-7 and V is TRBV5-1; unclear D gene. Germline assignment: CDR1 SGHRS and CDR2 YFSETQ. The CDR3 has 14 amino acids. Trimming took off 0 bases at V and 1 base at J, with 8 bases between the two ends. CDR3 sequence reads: CASSLEWSSYEQYF. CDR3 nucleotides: TGCGCCAGCAGCTTGGAGTGGAGTTCCTACGAGCAGTACTTC.

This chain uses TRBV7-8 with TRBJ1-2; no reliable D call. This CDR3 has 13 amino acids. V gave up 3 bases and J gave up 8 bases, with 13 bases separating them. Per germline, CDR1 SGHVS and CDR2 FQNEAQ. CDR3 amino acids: CASSFGQSVGYTF. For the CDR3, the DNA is TGTGCCAGCAGCTTCGGCCAGTCGGTGGGCTACACCTTC. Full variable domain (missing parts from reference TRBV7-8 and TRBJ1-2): GAGVSQSPRYKVAKRGQDVALRCDPISGHVSLFWYQQALGQGPEFLTYFQNEAQLDKSGLPSDRFFAERPEGSVSTLKIQRTQQEDSAVYLCASSFGQSVGYTFGSGTRLTVV.

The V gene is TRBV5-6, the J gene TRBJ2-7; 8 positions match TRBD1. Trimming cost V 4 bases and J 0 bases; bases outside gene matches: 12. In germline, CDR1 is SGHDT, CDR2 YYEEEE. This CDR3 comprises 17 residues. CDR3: CASSPSPGRGLSYEQYF. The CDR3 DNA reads TGTGCCAGCAGCCCGTCCCCTGGCAGGGGGCTCTCCTACGAGCAGTACTTC.

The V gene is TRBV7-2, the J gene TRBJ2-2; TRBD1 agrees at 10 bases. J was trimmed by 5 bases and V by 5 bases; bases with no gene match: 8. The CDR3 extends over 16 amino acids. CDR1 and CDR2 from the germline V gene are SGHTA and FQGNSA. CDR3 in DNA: TGTGCCAGCAGCCAGGTCGGGACAGGGGTAACCGGGGAGCTGTTTTTT. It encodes CASSQVGTGVTGELFF.

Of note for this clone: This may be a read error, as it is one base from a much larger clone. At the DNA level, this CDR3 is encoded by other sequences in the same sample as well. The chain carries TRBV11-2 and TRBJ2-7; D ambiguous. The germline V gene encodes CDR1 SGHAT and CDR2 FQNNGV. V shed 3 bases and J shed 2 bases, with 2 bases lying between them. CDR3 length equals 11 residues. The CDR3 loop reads CASSLAYEQYF. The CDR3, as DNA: TGTGCCAGCAGCTTGGCCTACGAGCAGTACTTC.

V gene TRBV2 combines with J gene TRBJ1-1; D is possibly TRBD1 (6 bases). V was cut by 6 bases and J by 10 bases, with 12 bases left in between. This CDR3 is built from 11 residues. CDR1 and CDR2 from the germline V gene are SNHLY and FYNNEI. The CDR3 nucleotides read TGTGCCAGCAGCTTTGACAGGCCAGCTTTCTTT. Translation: CASSFDRPAFF.

CDR3 sequence (DNA): TGTGCCAGCAGCTTATTGTATGGAGGAACGCAGTATTTT. This translates into CASSLLYGGTQYF. V usage is TRBV11-3 and J usage is TRBJ2-3, with a possible D match to TRBD2 (5 bases). V lost 2 bases to trimming and J lost 9 bases, with 12 bases between them. The length of the CDR3 is 13 residues. Per germline, CDR1 SGHNT and CDR2 YENEEA.

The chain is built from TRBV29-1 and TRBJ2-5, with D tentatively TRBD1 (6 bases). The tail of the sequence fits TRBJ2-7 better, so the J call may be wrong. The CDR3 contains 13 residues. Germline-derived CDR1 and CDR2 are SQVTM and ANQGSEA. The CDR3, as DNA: TGCAGCGTTGAAGCGGACAGTCCCTACGAGCAGTACTTC. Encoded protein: CSVEADSPYEQYF.

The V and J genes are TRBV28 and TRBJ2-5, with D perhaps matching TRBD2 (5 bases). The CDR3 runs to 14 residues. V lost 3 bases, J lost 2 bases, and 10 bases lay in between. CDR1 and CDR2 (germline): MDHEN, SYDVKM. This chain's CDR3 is CASSFLTGQETQYF. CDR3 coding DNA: TGTGCCAGCAGTTTTCTAACGGGACAAGAGACCCAGTACTTC.

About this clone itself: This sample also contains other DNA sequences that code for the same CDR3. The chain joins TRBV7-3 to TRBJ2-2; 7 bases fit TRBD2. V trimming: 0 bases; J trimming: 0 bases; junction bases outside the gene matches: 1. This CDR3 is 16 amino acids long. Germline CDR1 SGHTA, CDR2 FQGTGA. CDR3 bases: TGTGCCAGCAGCTTAACGAGCGGGACGAACACCGGGGAGCTGTTTTTT. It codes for CASSLTSGTNTGELFF.

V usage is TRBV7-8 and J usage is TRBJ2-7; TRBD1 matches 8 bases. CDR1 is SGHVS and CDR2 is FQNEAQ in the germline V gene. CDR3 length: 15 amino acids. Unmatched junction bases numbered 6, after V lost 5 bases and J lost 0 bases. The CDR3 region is CASSHRDRNSYEQYF. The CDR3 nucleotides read TGTGCCAGCAGCCACCGGGACAGGAACTCCTACGAGCAGTACTTC.

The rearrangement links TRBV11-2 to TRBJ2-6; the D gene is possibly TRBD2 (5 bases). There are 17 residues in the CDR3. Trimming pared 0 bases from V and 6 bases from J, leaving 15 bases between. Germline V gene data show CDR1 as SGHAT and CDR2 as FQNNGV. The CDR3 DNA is TGTGCCAGCAGCTTAGATCCACTAGTAGTCAAGGCCAACGTCCTGACTTTC. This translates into CASSLDPLVVKANVLTF.

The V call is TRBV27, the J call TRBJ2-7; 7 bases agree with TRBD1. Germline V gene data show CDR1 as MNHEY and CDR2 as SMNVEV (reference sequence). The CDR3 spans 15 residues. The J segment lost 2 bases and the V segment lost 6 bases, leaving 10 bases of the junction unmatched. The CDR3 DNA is TGTGCCAGCAGGACTATACGACAGGGAACCTACGAGCAGTACTTC. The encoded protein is CASRTIRQGTYEQYF.

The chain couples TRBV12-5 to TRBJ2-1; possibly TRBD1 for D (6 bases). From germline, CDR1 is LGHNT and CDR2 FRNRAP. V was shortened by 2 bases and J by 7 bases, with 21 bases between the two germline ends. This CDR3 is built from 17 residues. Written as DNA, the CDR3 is TGTGCTAGTGGTTTGTCTAACTATCCAACAGGGCCGAATGAGCAGTTCTTC. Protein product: CASGLSNYPTGPNEQFF.

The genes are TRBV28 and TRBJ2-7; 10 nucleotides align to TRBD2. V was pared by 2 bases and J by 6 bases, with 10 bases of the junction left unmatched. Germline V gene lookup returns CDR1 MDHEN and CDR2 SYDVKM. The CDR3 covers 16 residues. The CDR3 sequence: CASSLLGSGRYGEQYF. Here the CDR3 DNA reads TGTGCCAGCAGTTTACTGGGTAGCGGGAGGTACGGCGAGCAGTACTTC.

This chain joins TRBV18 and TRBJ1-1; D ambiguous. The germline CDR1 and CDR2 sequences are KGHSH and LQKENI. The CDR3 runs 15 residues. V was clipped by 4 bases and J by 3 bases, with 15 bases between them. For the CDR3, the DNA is TGTGCCAGCTCACTATCCACCCCCCCCCACACTGAAGCTTTCTTT. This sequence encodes CASSLSTPPHTEAFF.

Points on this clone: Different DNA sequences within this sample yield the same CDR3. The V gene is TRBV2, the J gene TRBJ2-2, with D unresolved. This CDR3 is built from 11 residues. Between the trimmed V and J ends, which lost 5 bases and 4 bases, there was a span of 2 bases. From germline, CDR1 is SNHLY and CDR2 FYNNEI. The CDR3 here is CASSSTGELFF. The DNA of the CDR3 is TGTGCCAGCAGTTCCACCGGGGAGCTGTTTTTT.

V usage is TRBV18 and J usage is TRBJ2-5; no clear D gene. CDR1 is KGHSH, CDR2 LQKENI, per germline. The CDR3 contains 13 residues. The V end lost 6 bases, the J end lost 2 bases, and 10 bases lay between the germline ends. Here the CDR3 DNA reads TGTGCCAGCTCTCAGAATGATCAAGAGACCCAGTACTTC. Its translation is CASSQNDQETQYF.

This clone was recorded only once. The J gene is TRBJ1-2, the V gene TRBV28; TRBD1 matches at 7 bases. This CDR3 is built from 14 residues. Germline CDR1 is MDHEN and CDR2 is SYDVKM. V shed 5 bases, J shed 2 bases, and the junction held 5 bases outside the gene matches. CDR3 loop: CASSGRDRNYGYTF. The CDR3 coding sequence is TGTGCCAGCAGTGGTAGGGACAGAAACTATGGCTACACCTTC.

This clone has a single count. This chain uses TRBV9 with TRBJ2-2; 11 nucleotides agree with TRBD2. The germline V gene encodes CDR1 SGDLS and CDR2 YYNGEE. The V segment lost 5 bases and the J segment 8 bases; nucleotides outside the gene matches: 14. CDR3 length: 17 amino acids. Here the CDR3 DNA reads TGTGCCAGCAGTCGGCTGGGACTAGCGGTCAGAGGGGGGGAGCTGTTTTTT. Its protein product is CASSRLGLAVRGGELFF.

The CDR3 loop reads CASGINQPQHF. CDR3 DNA sequence: TGTGCCAGCGGAATTAATCAGCCCCAGCATTTT. The J gene is TRBJ1-5, the V gene TRBV9; D unclear. The V end was cut by 7 bases, the J end by 4 bases, with 6 bases between. This CDR3 has 11 amino acids. In germline, CDR1 is SGDLS, CDR2 YYNGEE. Full variable domain (outside the CDR3, taken from reference TRBV9 and TRBJ1-5): DSGVTQTPKHLITATGQRVTLRCSPRSGDLSVYWYQQSLDQGLQFLIQYYNGEERAKGNILERFSAQQFPDLHSELNLSSLELGDSALYFCASGINQPQHFGDGTRLSIL.

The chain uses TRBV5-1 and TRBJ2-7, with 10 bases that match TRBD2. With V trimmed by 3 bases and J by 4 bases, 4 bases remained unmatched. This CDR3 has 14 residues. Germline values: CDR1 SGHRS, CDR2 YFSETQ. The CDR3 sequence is CASSYTSGTYEQYF. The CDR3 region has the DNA TGCGCCAGCAGCTACACTAGCGGGACTTACGAGCAGTACTTC.

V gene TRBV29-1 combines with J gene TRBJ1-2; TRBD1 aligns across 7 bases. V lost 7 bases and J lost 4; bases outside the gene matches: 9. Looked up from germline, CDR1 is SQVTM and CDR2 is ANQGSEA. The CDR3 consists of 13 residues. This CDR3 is CSAYRGAFYGYTF. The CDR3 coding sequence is TGCAGCGCCTACAGGGGCGCTTTCTATGGCTACACCTTC.

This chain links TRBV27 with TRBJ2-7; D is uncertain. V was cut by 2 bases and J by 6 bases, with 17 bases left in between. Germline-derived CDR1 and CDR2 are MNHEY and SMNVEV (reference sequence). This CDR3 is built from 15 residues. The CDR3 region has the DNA TGTGCCAGCAGTTTACGGTTTTTGATCGGGTCCGAGCAGTACTTC. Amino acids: CASSLRFLIGSEQYF.

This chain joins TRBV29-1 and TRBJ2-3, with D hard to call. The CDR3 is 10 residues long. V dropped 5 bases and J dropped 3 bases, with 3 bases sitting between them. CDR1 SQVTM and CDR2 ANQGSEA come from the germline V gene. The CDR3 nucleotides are TGCAGCGTTCAAACAGATACGCAGTATTTT. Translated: CSVQTDTQYF.

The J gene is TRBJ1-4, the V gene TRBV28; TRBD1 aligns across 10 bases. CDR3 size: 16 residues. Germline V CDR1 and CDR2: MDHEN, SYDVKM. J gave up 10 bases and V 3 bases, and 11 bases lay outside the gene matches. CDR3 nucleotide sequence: TGTGCCAGCAGTTTGGGCCCCCGGGACAGGGGCGGAAAACTGTTTTTT. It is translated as CASSLGPRDRGGKLFF.

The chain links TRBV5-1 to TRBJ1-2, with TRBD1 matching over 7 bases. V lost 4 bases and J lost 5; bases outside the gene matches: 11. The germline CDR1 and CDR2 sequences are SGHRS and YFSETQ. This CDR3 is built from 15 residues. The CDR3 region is CASSALLGTAYGYTF. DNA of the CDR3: TGCGCCAGCAGCGCTCTTCTCGGGACAGCATATGGCTACACCTTC.